Each of the 20 T cell receptor beta chains below was sequenced from the same sample in a study of PD-1 blockade in mismatch repair-deficient tumors. Sequencing used immunoSEQ multiplex PCR; TCRdb keeps in-frame clones, though not all of them. The sample records about 51,000 clones, about 80% being singletons. The sequenced sample was peripheral blood, obtained 4 weeks after starting pembrolizumab. These receptors were collected from an adult with mismatch repair-deficient cancer.

This clone appeared a single time. The J gene is TRBJ2-1, the V gene TRBV6-1; TRBD1 might be the D (5 bases). Germline V CDR1 and CDR2: MNHNS, SASEGT. CDR3 length equals 15 residues. Trimming took off 2 bases at V and 7 bases at J, with 15 bases between the two ends. The CDR3 loop reads CASSELGLLLNEQFF. The DNA for the CDR3 is TGTGCCAGCAGTGAACTGGGGCTATTATTGAATGAGCAGTTCTTC.

This clone was counted a few times. The V and J genes are TRBV21-1 and TRBJ2-7; the D segment call TRBD2 is taken from the table without a DNA check. TRBV21-1 constitutes a pseudogene. The CDR3 has 18 residues. The CDR3 sequence: CASSNVRSGTSLSYEQYF. The DNA for the CDR3 is TGTGCCAGCAGCAACGTCCGATCCGGGACTAGTCTTTCCTACGAGCAGTACTTC.

This chain uses TRBV5-6 with TRBJ1-2; D remains ambiguous. CDR3 size: 12 residues. The V gene's germline CDR1 is SGHDT and CDR2 YYEEEE. Trimming removed 4 bases at V and 8 bases at J, with 12 bases between. The CDR3 DNA reads as TGTGCCAGCAGCCGGGAACTGGGAGGCTACACCTTC. It translates to CASSRELGGYTF.

V and J are TRBV5-1 and TRBJ2-1; 9 nucleotides line up with TRBD1. Germline V gene lookup returns CDR1 SGHRS and CDR2 YFSETQ. V shed 4 bases and J 2 bases; nucleotides not matched to a gene: 4. CDR3 size: 15 residues. The CDR3 sequence: CASSPGQGTYNEQFF. DNA of the CDR3: TGCGCCAGCAGCCCTGGACAGGGGACCTACAATGAGCAGTTCTTC.

In its sample, this clone was seen once. This chain connects TRBV5-5 to TRBJ2-2; tentatively, D is TRBD1 (5 bases). V gave up 5 bases and J gave up 2 bases, with 10 bases separating them. This CDR3 is 14 amino acids long. Looked up from germline, CDR1 is SGHKS and CDR2 is YYEKEE (reference sequence). CDR3 residues: CASSFGQNTGELFF. The CDR3 DNA is TGTGCCAGCAGTTTTGGACAAAACACCGGGGAGCTGTTTTTT.

This rearrangement joins TRBV5-5 to TRBJ1-4; D not resolved. The CDR3 is 12 amino acids. The ends were cut back, 4 bases at V and 5 bases at J, with 6 bases in the middle. Germline values: CDR1 SGHKS, CDR2 YYEKEE (reference sequence). The CDR3 reads CASSGMNEKLFF. The CDR3 nucleotides read TGTGCCAGCAGCGGGATGAATGAAAAACTGTTTTTT.

The gene calls are TRBV23-1 and TRBJ2-1; maybe TRBD1 (6 bases). TRBV23-1 is identified as an open reading frame with a role that is uncertain. The CDR3 is 22 residues long. Trimming shortened V by 3 bases and J by 9 bases, and 39 bases separated the two germline ends. The CDR3 DNA reads TGCGCCAGCAGTCAGACCTCTTCGACAGGACCCCGGATAAGCATCCCCGTCGGTGAGCAGTTCTTC. Amino acids: CASSQTSSTGPRISIPVGEQFF.

The V call is TRBV18, the J call TRBJ2-5; D not certain. Germline V gene sequence: CDR1 KGHSH, CDR2 LQKENI. This CDR3 has 13 residues. V gave up 2 bases and J gave up 5 bases, with 9 bases separating them. The CDR3 nucleotides read TGTGCCAGCTCACCATCTGGGCGGGAGACCCAGTACTTC. As protein: CASSPSGRETQYF. Full variable domain (outside the CDR3, taken from reference TRBV18 and TRBJ2-5): NAGVMQNPRHLVRRRGQEARLRCSPMKGHSHVYWYRQLPEEGLKFMVYLQKENIIDESGMPKERFSAEFPKEGPSILRIQQVVRGDSAAYFCASSPSGRETQYFGPGTRLLVL.

This rearrangement joins TRBV18 to TRBJ2-5; tentative D call: TRBD1 (5 bases). This CDR3 contains 15 residues. Looked up from germline, CDR1 is KGHSH and CDR2 is LQKENI. V was shortened by 4 bases and J by 5 bases, with 17 bases between the two germline ends. This chain's CDR3 is CASSLQGQVRETQYF. CDR3 sequence (DNA): TGTGCCAGCTCACTGCAGGGTCAGGTACGGGAGACCCAGTACTTC. The whole variable domain, remainder taken from reference TRBV18 and TRBJ2-5, is NAGVMQNPRHLVRRRGQEARLRCSPMKGHSHVYWYRQLPEEGLKFMVYLQKENIIDESGMPKERFSAEFPKEGPSILRIQQVVRGDSAAYFCASSLQGQVRETQYFGPGTRLLVL.

The chain combines TRBV2 with TRBJ2-5; TRBD2 matches at 13 bases. The CDR3 runs 15 residues. Trimming at V came to 6 bases and at J to 2 bases, leaving 3 bases not matched to a gene. Germline V gene sequence: CDR1 SNHLY, CDR2 FYNNEI. CDR3 sequence (DNA): TGTGCCAGCAGGGGGGGACTAGCGGGACAAGAGACCCAGTACTTC. The encoded protein is CASRGGLAGQETQYF.

In this sample, this clone turned up once. The chain has TRBV6-5 and TRBJ2-2, with 9 bases that match TRBD2. There are 16 residues in the CDR3. Germline loops: CDR1 MNHEY, CDR2 SVGAGI. With V trimmed by 2 bases and J by 5 bases, 6 bases remained unmatched. The CDR3 DNA is TGTGCCAGCAGTTACCCCAGCGGGAGGCTGACCGGGGAGCTGTTTTTT. Translated: CASSYPSGRLTGELFF.

This chain uses TRBV19 with TRBJ1-1, with D uncertain. Germline V gene sequence: CDR1 LNHDA, CDR2 SQIVND (reference sequence). The CDR3 is made up of 15 amino acids. V was pared by 5 bases and J by 0 bases, with 13 bases between. DNA of the CDR3: TGTGCCAGTAGTCCCCGAATGACCATGAACACTGAAGCTTTCTTT. This codes for CASSPRMTMNTEAFF.

This chain connects TRBV9 to TRBJ2-6; tentative D call: TRBD2 (5 bases). Germline V gives CDR1 SGDLS, CDR2 YYNGEE. V lost 2 bases, J lost 0 bases, and 9 bases lay in between. CDR3 length: 16 amino acids. CDR3 loop: CASSVLGSSGANVLTF. The DNA of the CDR3 is TGTGCCAGCAGCGTCCTAGGGAGCTCTGGGGCCAACGTCCTGACTTTC.

The chain couples TRBV27 to TRBJ2-1; 8 bases are shared with TRBD2. With V trimmed by 1 base and J by 5 bases, 4 bases remained unmatched. This CDR3 has 15 amino acids. Germline V CDR1 and CDR2: MNHEY, SMNVEV (reference sequence). CDR3 nucleotide sequence: TGTGCCAGCAGTTTATATAGCGGGATCAACAATGAGCAGTTCTTC. Amino acid sequence: CASSLYSGINNEQFF.

The chain recombines TRBV19 with TRBJ2-3; no clear D. Germline V gives CDR1 LNHDA, CDR2 SQIVND (reference sequence). The CDR3 sequence is 13 residues long. V lost 3 bases to trimming and J lost 2 bases, with 6 bases between them. The CDR3 DNA reads as TGTGCCAGTAGTATCGGTTTCACAGATACGCAGTATTTT. Residues: CASSIGFTDTQYF.

The chain combines TRBV18 with TRBJ1-3; D is ambiguous. The CDR3 length is 15 residues. Trimming pared 2 bases from V and 0 bases from J, leaving 8 bases between. From germline, CDR1 is KGHSH and CDR2 LQKENI. The CDR3 region has the DNA TGTGCCAGCTCACCAGGTGGAAACTCTGGAAACACCATATATTTT. It specifies CASSPGGNSGNTIYF.

The chain links TRBV19 to TRBJ1-1; weak D call: TRBD1 (5 bases). The germline gives CDR1 LNHDA, CDR2 SQIVND (reference sequence). Trimming took 6 bases from V and 0 from J, leaving 11 bases between them. The CDR3 has 14 residues. CDR3 DNA sequence: TGTGCCAGTAGGCCTCGGACACTGAACACTGAAGCTTTCTTT. Its translation is CASRPRTLNTEAFF.

This clone was observed once. The chain combines TRBV6-5 with TRBJ1-2; no clear D gene. Trimming removed 3 bases at V and 0 bases at J, with 8 bases between. Per the germline V gene, CDR1 is MNHEY and CDR2 is SVGAGI. There are 14 residues in the CDR3. The DNA for the CDR3 is TGTGCCAGCAGTTATGCGCAGACTAACTATGGCTACACCTTC. Protein sequence: CASSYAQTNYGYTF.

This clone was detected once. The chain uses TRBV7-3 and TRBJ2-7, with D maybe TRBD1 (5 bases). The CDR3 spans 13 residues. V gave up 5 bases and J gave up 6 bases, with 14 bases separating them. Germline V gene data show CDR1 as SGHTA and CDR2 as FQGTGA. CDR3 in DNA: TGTGCCAGCAGCCCTCAGGGCCCGGGCGAGCAGTACTTC. Its translation: CASSPQGPGEQYF.

The chain links TRBV11-1 to TRBJ2-1, with D unclear. CDR3 size: 11 residues. V lost 5 bases to trimming and J lost 8 bases, with 7 bases between them. Germline V gene lookup returns CDR1 SGHAT and CDR2 FQDESV (reference sequence). CDR3 sequence reads: CASSASYEQFF. The CDR3 DNA follows: TGTGCCAGCAGCGCCTCGTATGAGCAGTTCTTC.